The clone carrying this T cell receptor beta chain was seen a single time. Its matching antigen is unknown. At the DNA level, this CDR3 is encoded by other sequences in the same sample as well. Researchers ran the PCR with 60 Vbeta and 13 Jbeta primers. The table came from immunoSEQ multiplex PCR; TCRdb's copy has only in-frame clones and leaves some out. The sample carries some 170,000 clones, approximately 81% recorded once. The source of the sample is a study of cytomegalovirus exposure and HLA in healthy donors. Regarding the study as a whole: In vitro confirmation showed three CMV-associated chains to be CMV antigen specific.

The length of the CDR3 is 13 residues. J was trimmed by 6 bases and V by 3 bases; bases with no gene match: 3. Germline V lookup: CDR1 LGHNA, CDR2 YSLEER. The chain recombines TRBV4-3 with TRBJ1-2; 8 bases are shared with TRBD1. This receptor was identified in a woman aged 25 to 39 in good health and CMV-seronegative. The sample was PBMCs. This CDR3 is CASSQDREDGYTF. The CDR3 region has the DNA TGCGCCAGCAGCCAGGACAGGGAAGATGGCTACACCTTC.